There are a few counts of the clone carrying this TCR beta chain. The CDR3 is 13 amino acids. Trimming removed 5 bases from V and 4 bases from J, with 11 bases in between. Germline V gene sequence: CDR1 LNHDA, CDR2 SQIVND (reference sequence). Measured with immunoSEQ multiplex PCR; TCRdb has only the in-frame clones, and not every one. The sample lists roughly 3,000 clones; about 22% were seen once. The data were taken from a study of T cells in localized non-small cell lung cancer. Sequenced here: lung tumor tissue, sampled before any cancer treatment. The gene calls are TRBV19 and TRBJ1-1, with D maybe TRBD1 (5 bases). The TCR comes from a man aged 18 to 49 with stage II lung adenocarcinoma. The CDR3 DNA sequence: TGTGCCAGTAGTCACCAGGGAGGCACTGAAGCTTTCTTT. It codes for CASSHQGGTEAFF.